This is a list of T cell receptor beta chains from one sample in a study of T cells in Graves' hyperthyroidism and ophthalmopathy. TCRdb re-derived calls from the multiplex PCR reads in MiXCR, one entry per CDR3 protein. Among approximately 610,000 distinct CDR3 sequences listed, around 15% were seen once. The sequenced sample consisted of blood. The source of these receptors is a middle-aged woman with Graves' ophthalmopathy. The CDR3 runs from the conserved cysteine through the conserved F or W. Each record gives: CDR3 length, J gene, clone size, D gene, V gene, CDR3 protein, CDR3 DNA. A D gene is named only where the DNA matches it firmly. Where a row states a size, it is once, few, many or the class of an expanded clone; other rows omit it.

CDR3 length: 14; J gene: TRBJ2-5; clone size: NA; D gene: NA; V gene: TRBV28; CDR3 protein: CASSPPPGRKTQYF; CDR3 DNA: TGTGCCAGCAGCCCCCCCCCAGGGCGGAAGACCCAGTACTTC
CDR3 length: 15; J gene: TRBJ1-2; clone size: once; D gene: TRBD1; V gene: TRBV6-2/TRBV6-3; CDR3 protein: CASSYLGQGNYGYTF; CDR3 DNA: TGTGCCAGCAGTTACCTCGGACAGGGAAACTATGGCTACACCTTC
CDR3 length: 14; J gene: TRBJ2-7; clone size: many; D gene: NA; V gene: TRBV28; CDR3 protein: CASSFPDRSYEQYF; CDR3 DNA: TGTGCCAGCAGTTTCCCGGACAGATCCTACGAGCAGTACTTC
CDR3 length: 13; J gene: TRBJ2-7; clone size: many; D gene: NA; V gene: TRBV9; CDR3 protein: CASSVMAGYEQYF; CDR3 DNA: TGTGCCAGCAGCGTAATGGCAGGCTACGAGCAGTACTTC
CDR3 length: 14; J gene: TRBJ1-1; clone size: few; D gene: NA; V gene: TRBV14; CDR3 protein: CASSLTDAGAGAFF; CDR3 DNA: TGTGCCAGCAGCCTCACGGACGCGGGGGCCGGAGCTTTCTTT
CDR3 length: 16; J gene: TRBJ1-2; clone size: NA; D gene: NA; V gene: TRBV19; CDR3 protein: CASSIGGDTTNYGYTF; CDR3 DNA: TGTGCCAGTAGTATCGGGGGCGACACTACTAACTATGGCTACACCTTC
CDR3 length: 11; J gene: TRBJ1-1; clone size: many; D gene: NA; V gene: TRBV30; CDR3 protein: CAWSWGDEAFF; CDR3 DNA: TGTGCCTGGAGTTGGGGCGATGAAGCTTTCTTT
CDR3 length: 14; J gene: TRBJ2-1; clone size: many; D gene: NA; V gene: TRBV15; CDR3 protein: CATSRDPTGTGQFF; CDR3 DNA: TGTGCCACCAGCAGAGATCCGACGGGTACTGGACAGTTCTTC
CDR3 length: 14; J gene: TRBJ1-1; clone size: many; D gene: NA; V gene: TRBV30; CDR3 protein: CAWSEMARRTEAFF; CDR3 DNA: TGTGCCTGGAGTGAGATGGCCCGGCGGACTGAAGCTTTCTTT
CDR3 length: 13; J gene: TRBJ2-4; clone size: many; D gene: TRBD1; V gene: TRBV12-3/TRBV12-4; CDR3 protein: CASSLDRAAIQYF; CDR3 DNA: TGTGCCAGCAGCCTGGACAGGGCGGCCATTCAGTACTTC
CDR3 length: 16; J gene: TRBJ2-7; clone size: NA; D gene: TRBD2; V gene: TRBV7-3; CDR3 protein: CASSPWTSGSGYEQYF; CDR3 DNA: TGTGCCAGCAGCCCCTGGACTAGCGGGAGTGGATACGAGCAGTACTTC
CDR3 length: 15; J gene: TRBJ1-3; clone size: NA; D gene: NA; V gene: TRBV30; CDR3 protein: CAWRAGQISGNTIYF; CDR3 DNA: TGTGCCTGGAGGGCCGGACAGATCTCTGGAAACACCATATATTTT
CDR3 length: 14; J gene: TRBJ1-2; clone size: many; D gene: NA; V gene: TRBV20-1; CDR3 protein: CSARDPAGHYGYTF; CDR3 DNA: TGCAGTGCTAGAGATCCGGCAGGACACTATGGCTACACCTTC
CDR3 length: 14; J gene: TRBJ1-2; clone size: many; D gene: NA; V gene: TRBV12-3/TRBV12-4; CDR3 protein: CASSSSTGPYGYTF; CDR3 DNA: NA
CDR3 length: 14; J gene: TRBJ1-1; clone size: NA; D gene: NA; V gene: TRBV3-1; CDR3 protein: CASSQEAGATEAFF; CDR3 DNA: TGTGCCAGCAGCCAAGAGGCGGGTGCGACTGAAGCTTTCTTT
CDR3 length: 14; J gene: TRBJ1-2; clone size: NA; D gene: NA; V gene: TRBV24-1; CDR3 protein: CATSDFRANYGYTF; CDR3 DNA: TGTGCCACCAGTGATTTCAGGGCGAACTATGGCTACACCTTC
CDR3 length: 12; J gene: TRBJ1-1; clone size: many; D gene: NA; V gene: TRBV15; CDR3 protein: CATSLYPTEAFF; CDR3 DNA: TGTGCCACCAGCTTATACCCCACTGAAGCTTTCTTT
CDR3 length: 20; J gene: TRBJ2-1; clone size: many; D gene: TRBD2; V gene: TRBV24-1; CDR3 protein: CATSDFYGGATGRAYNEQFF; CDR3 DNA: TGTGCCACCAGTGATTTCTACGGGGGGGCGACGGGAAGGGCCTACAATGAGCAGTTCTTC
CDR3 length: 14; J gene: TRBJ1-2; clone size: many; D gene: TRBD1; V gene: TRBV19; CDR3 protein: CASSMGGQGHGYTF; CDR3 DNA: TGTGCCAGTAGTATGGGGGGACAGGGCCATGGCTACACCTTC
CDR3 length: 13; J gene: TRBJ2-2; clone size: many; D gene: NA; V gene: TRBV2; CDR3 protein: CASSERVTGELFF; CDR3 DNA: TGTGCCAGCAGTGAAAGGGTCACCGGGGAGCTGTTTTTT
CDR3 length: 17; J gene: TRBJ2-7; clone size: NA; D gene: TRBD2; V gene: TRBV7-2; CDR3 protein: CASSLGLSGRLSGEQYF; CDR3 DNA: TGTGCCAGCAGCTTAGGCTTAAGCGGGAGGCTGTCTGGCGAGCAGTACTTC
CDR3 length: 15; J gene: TRBJ1-1; clone size: many; D gene: TRBD1; V gene: TRBV11-2; CDR3 protein: CASSLGQGMNTEAFF; CDR3 DNA: TGTGCCAGCAGCTTAGGACAGGGCATGAACACTGAAGCTTTCTTT
CDR3 length: 14; J gene: TRBJ1-1; clone size: many; D gene: NA; V gene: TRBV20-1; CDR3 protein: CSATRGGLGTEAFF; CDR3 DNA: TGCAGTGCTACTAGAGGAGGACTTGGGACTGAAGCTTTCTTT